Following are 14 T cell receptor beta chains from one sample sequenced in a study of control samples from healthy donors and cancer patients. Clones were read by immunoSEQ multiplex PCR, and TCRdb kept only the in-frame ones, dropping some. The sample consists of approximately 70,000 clones, about 80% of them appearing once. The material sequenced was blood. These receptors were collected from a man between 45 and 60 years old in good health.

The J gene is TRBJ1-1, the V gene TRBV12-3 or TRBV12-4; D possibly corresponds to TRBD1 (6 bases). Trimming took 4 bases from V and 1 from J, leaving 7 bases between them. The CDR3 runs 13 residues. The chain's CDR3 is CASSWTANTEAFF. For the CDR3, the DNA is TGTGCCAGCAGTTGGACAGCGAACACTGAAGCTTTCTTT.

This clone turned up a few times. The chain carries TRBV4-3 and TRBJ1-2; TRBD1 matches at 8 bases. The length of the CDR3 is 15 residues. Germline lookup yields CDR1 LGHNA and CDR2 YSLEER. J was trimmed by 7 bases and V by 3 bases; bases with no gene match: 10. The CDR3 here is CASSHRTRGPPGYTF. The CDR3 coding sequence is TGCGCCAGCAGCCATCGTACCAGGGGGCCTCCTGGCTACACCTTC.

This clone appeared once. V gene TRBV12-5 combines with J gene TRBJ2-2, with unresolved D. This CDR3 region has 14 residues. Germline V lookup: CDR1 LGHNT, CDR2 FRNRAP. Between the trimmed V and J ends, which lost 1 base and 4 bases, there was a span of 7 bases. In DNA, the CDR3 is TGTGCTAGTGGTTTGGACGTTCCCACCGGGGAGCTGTTTTTT. Amino acid sequence: CASGLDVPTGELFF. The full variable domain, completed using reference TRBV12-5 and TRBJ2-2, is DARVTQTPRHKVTEMGQEVTMRCQPILGHNTVFWYRQTMMQGLELLAYFRNRAPLDDSGMPKDRFSAEMPDATLATLKIQPSEPRDSAVYFCASGLDVPTGELFFGEGSRLTVL.

This rearrangement joins TRBV29-1 to TRBJ1-1; D gene uncertain. The CDR3 covers 11 residues. Germline CDR1 reads SQVTM; CDR2 reads ANQGSEA. Trimming left V 2 bases short and J 5 bases short, with 6 bases between. CDR3 bases: TGCAGCGTTGAAAGCGTAACTGAAGCTTTCTTT. This encodes CSVESVTEAFF. Supplemented by reference TRBV29-1 and TRBJ1-1, the full variable domain reads SAVISQKPSRDICQRGTSLTIQCQVDSQVTMMFWYRQQPGQSLTLIATANQGSEATYESGFVIDKFPISRPNLTFSTLTVSNMSPEDSSIYLCSVESVTEAFFGQGTRLTVV.

The CDR3 DNA is TGTGCCAGCAGCTTACCCGGGACTAGCGGGTCGCCGAAAGAGACCCAGTACTTC. It yields the protein CASSLPGTSGSPKETQYF. The J gene is TRBJ2-5, the V gene TRBV7-9, with 12 bases that match TRBD2. Germline V gives CDR1 SEHNR, CDR2 FQNEAQ (reference sequence). With V trimmed by 2 bases and J by 3 bases, 10 bases remained unmatched. The length of the CDR3 is 18 residues.

This clone has more than one count but fewer than ten. This chain connects TRBV7-3 to TRBJ2-3; D may be TRBD2 (6 bases). The V and J ends lost 4 bases and 2 bases respectively, with 16 bases between them. The CDR3 is 16 amino acids. Germline CDR1 and CDR2: SGHTA and FQGTGA. The CDR3 nucleotides read TGTGCCAGCAGCTCACAACCGGGACTGAACACAGATACGCAGTATTTT. This sequence encodes CASSSQPGLNTDTQYF.

The V gene is TRBV11-3, the J gene TRBJ2-3, with TRBD2 matching over 9 bases. In germline, CDR1 is SGHNT, CDR2 YENEEA. The CDR3 is 15 amino acids. V was pared by 5 bases and J by 2 bases, with 5 bases of the junction left unmatched. The CDR3 reads CASSPGTSNTDTQYF. CDR3 bases: TGTGCCAGCAGCCCCGGGACTAGCAACACAGATACGCAGTATTTT.

V usage is TRBV28 and J usage is TRBJ1-2; D unresolved. In germline, CDR1 is MDHEN, CDR2 SYDVKM. Trimming shortened V by 3 bases and J by 7 bases, and 3 bases separated the two germline ends. CDR3 length: 10 residues. CDR3 residues: CASSLGGYTF. CDR3 nucleotide sequence: TGTGCCAGCAGTTTGGGTGGCTACACCTTC.

Notes on this clone: The junction departs from the called germline gene at one end, perhaps through a read error. CDR3 in DNA: TGTGCCAGCAGACTTCGCGGGGGGATGGCCGCGTTCTTC. Residues: CASRLRGGMAAFF. The chain joins TRBV6-5 to TRBJ1-2, with a tentative D call TRBD1 (5 bases). The CDR3 is 13 residues long. CDR1 MNHEY and CDR2 SVGAGI come from the germline V gene.

V and J are TRBV5-6 and TRBJ1-1; D not resolved. CDR3 length: 13 residues. Germline V gene sequence: CDR1 SGHDT, CDR2 YYEEEE. The V end was cut by 1 base, the J end by 1 base, with 5 bases between. The CDR3 nucleotides read TGTGCCAGCAGCTTGAATTCGAACACTGAAGCTTTCTTT. The encoded protein is CASSLNSNTEAFF.

The chain has TRBV6-2 or TRBV6-3 and TRBJ2-3; D is unresolved. The V end lost 5 bases, the J end lost 8 bases, and 11 bases lay between the germline ends. The CDR3 runs to 12 residues. Germline CDR1 and CDR2: MNHEY and SVGEGT. The DNA of the CDR3 is TGTGCCAGCAGTACCGAGGAAGTTACGCAGTATTTT. It specifies CASSTEEVTQYF.

V usage is TRBV7-9 and J usage is TRBJ1-2; D may be TRBD1 (5 bases). Trimming shortened V by 3 bases and J by 8 bases, and 10 bases separated the two germline ends. Germline values: CDR1 SEHNR, CDR2 FQNEAQ (reference sequence). CDR3 length equals 12 residues. The CDR3 is CASSLGGGGYTF. The CDR3 DNA follows: TGTGCCAGCAGCTTGGGGGGTGGCGGCTACACCTTC.

This chain uses TRBV6-5 with TRBJ1-6; TRBD1 agrees at 8 bases. This CDR3 is 14 amino acids long. Per the germline V gene, CDR1 is MNHEY and CDR2 is SVGAGI. V was pared by 7 bases and J by 4 bases, with 3 bases of the junction left unmatched. Here the CDR3 reads CASTGTGYNSPLHF. The DNA for the CDR3 is TGTGCCAGCACCGGGACAGGATATAATTCACCCCTCCACTTT.

The chain is built from TRBV24-1 and TRBJ2-1; TRBD2 aligns across 7 bases. The CDR3 totals 17 residues. Germline CDR1 reads KGHDR; CDR2 reads SFDVKD. V dropped 5 bases and J dropped 2; count of bases not matched to a gene: 11. For the CDR3, the DNA is TGTGCCACCAGTGTGGGTAGTGCAACTAGCGCCTACAATGAGCAGTTCTTC. Its protein is CATSVGSATSAYNEQFF.